This T cell receptor beta chain was captured in a study of response to subunit inactivated influenza vaccine. A few counts support this clonotype. Its antigen remains unidentified. This CDR3 region has 16 residues. Trimming pared 1 base from V and 1 base from J, leaving 9 bases between. Germline V gene data show CDR1 as KGHDR and CDR2 as SFDVKD. In TCRdb, the RT-PCR reads were re-called with MiXCR into one record per CDR3 protein. The sample holds a few hundred thousand distinct CDR3 sequences, 12% to 15% seen once. Study-level results: The authors proposed limited new T cell recruitment per seasonal influenza vaccination.

The chain carries TRBV24-1 and TRBJ2-2; D is possibly TRBD2 (6 bases). The source was PBMCs from blood, collected about 12 days after vaccination. This sequence was found in a man aged 45-65 years who received an inactivated influenza vaccine. As DNA, the CDR3 is TGTGCCACCAGTGATTTTATGGAGGGGAACACCGGGGAGCTGTTTTTT. It translates to CATSDFMEGNTGELFF.